This T cell receptor beta chain was documented in a study of OX40 agonist ivuxolimab in advanced cancers. Study-level background: Patients received intravenous ivuxolimab every 2 weeks at 0.01 to 10 mg/kg. A diagnosis of hepatocellular carcinoma, melanoma, renal cell or head and neck cancer was present in dose-escalation patients.

Repertoires were generated with immunoSEQ multiplex PCR, while TCRdb's copy carries only in-frame clones and drops some. The profile shows about 26,000 clones, 88% of them singletons. With 8 bases removed from V and 0 bases from J, the gap between germline ends came to 20 bases. The CDR3 is 16 amino acids. Per germline, CDR1 MDHEN and CDR2 SYDVKM. About this clone: The antigen remains unidentified.

Study-level findings and limits: Relative to CD4+ cells, CD8+ T cells on average had more expanded clones. Expanded peripheral T-cell antigen specificity went undetermined.

This receptor was identified in an adult with an advanced solid tumor such as melanoma, head and neck, liver or kidney cancer. The chain employs TRBV28 and TRBJ2-7; D ambiguous. The source was CD4+ or CD8+ T cells sorted from blood, collected in a trial of the OX40 agonist ivuxolimab. CDR3 nucleotides: TGTGCCAGCGCACCGCCGGGCCTCTCTTACTCCTACGAGCAGTACTTC. It specifies CASAPPGLSYSYEQYF.